This TCR beta chain was recovered during a study of blood T cell repertoires in COVID-19. Study as a whole: Specimens from acute and convalescent COVID-19 originated in the United States, Italy and Spain.

Clones were read by immunoSEQ multiplex PCR, and TCRdb kept only the in-frame ones, dropping some. Here the sample spans about 410,000 clones, 75% to 90% being singletons. The sample comprised peripheral blood. The sequence came from a woman aged 25 to 39 with active or convalescent COVID-19.

CDR3 sequence: CATRQGGSGNTIYF. The CDR3 DNA is TGTGCAACCCGGCAGGGGGGCTCTGGAAACACCATATATTTT. The V and J genes are TRBV7-2 and TRBJ1-3, with 7 bases lining up with TRBD1. CDR1 and CDR2 from the germline V gene are SGHTA and FQGNSA. The CDR3 sequence is 14 residues long.